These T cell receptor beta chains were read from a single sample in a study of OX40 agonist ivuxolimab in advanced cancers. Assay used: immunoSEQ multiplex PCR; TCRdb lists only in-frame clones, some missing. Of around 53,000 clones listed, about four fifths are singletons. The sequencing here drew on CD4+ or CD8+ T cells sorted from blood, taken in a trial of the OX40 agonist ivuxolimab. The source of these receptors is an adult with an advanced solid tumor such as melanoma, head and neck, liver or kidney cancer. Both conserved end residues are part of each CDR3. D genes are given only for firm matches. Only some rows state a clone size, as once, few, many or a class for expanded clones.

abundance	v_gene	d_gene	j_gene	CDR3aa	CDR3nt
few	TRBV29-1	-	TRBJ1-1	CSVEKMNTEAFF	TGCAGCGTTGAAAAAATGAACACTGAAGCTTTCTTT
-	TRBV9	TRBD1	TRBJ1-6	CASSVDQGGNSPLHF	TGTGCCAGCAGCGTAGATCAGGGGGGTAATTCACCCCTCCACTTT
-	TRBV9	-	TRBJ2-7	CASSVEGSSYEQYF	TGTGCCAGCAGCGTAGAGGGCAGCTCCTACGAGCAGTACTTC
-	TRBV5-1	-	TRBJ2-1	CASSLALPNNEQFF	TGCGCCAGCAGCTTGGCCCTACCTAACAATGAGCAGTTCTTC
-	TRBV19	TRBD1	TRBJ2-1	CASTGDRNEQFF	TGTGCCTCGACAGGGGATAGAAATGAGCAGTTCTTC
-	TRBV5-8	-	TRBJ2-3	CASSLEGYTDTQYF	TGTGCCAGCAGCTTGGAAGGGTACACAGATACGCAGTATTTT
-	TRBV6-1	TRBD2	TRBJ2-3	CAHAASGLSDTQYF	TGTGCCCATGCGGCTAGCGGGCTATCAGATACGCAGTATTTT
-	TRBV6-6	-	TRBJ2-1	CASNRGSEYNEQFF	TGTGCCAGCAACAGAGGGTCGGAGTACAATGAGCAGTTCTTC
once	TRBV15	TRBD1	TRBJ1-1	CATSRDPIGQQGAGTEAFF	TGTGCCACCAGCAGAGACCCCATCGGCCAACAGGGGGCGGGGACTGAAGCTTTCTTT
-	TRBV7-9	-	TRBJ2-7	CASSLDELSGSYEQYF	TGTGCCAGCAGCTTAGACGAACTTTCGGGGTCCTACGAGCAGTACTTC
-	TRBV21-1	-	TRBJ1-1	CASSFLGRLNTEAFF	TGTGCCAGCAGCTTCCTGGGACGGCTGAACACTGAAGCTTTCTTT
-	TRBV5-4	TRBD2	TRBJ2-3	CASSRSGGLSDTQYF	TGTGCCAGCAGTCGTAGCGGGGGGCTATCAGATACGCAGTATTTT
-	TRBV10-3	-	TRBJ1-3	CAISGGGSSGNTIYF	TGTGCCATCAGTGGGGGCGGTAGCTCTGGAAACACCATATATTTT
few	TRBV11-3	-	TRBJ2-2	CASSLSVARGVGNTGELFF	TGTGCCAGCAGCTTATCCGTTGCTCGGGGCGTAGGGAACACCGGGGAGCTGTTTTTT
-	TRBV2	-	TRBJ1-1	CASSRGRDTEAFF	TGTGCCAGCAGTAGGGGCAGGGACACTGAAGCTTTCTTT
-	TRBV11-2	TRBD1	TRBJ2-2	CASSPRTGKVAGELFF	TGTGCCAGCAGCCCCCGGACAGGGAAAGTCGCCGGGGAGCTGTTTTTT
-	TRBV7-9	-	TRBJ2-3	CASSMEGLTDTQYF	TGTGCCAGCAGTATGGAGGGACTCACAGATACGCAGTATTTT
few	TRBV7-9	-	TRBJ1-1	CASSSPDPRVRNTEAFF	TGTGCCAGCAGCTCACCGGACCCCAGGGTAAGGAACACTGAAGCTTTCTTT
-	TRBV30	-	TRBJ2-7	CAWTPDALSYEQYF	TGTGCCTGGACCCCGGACGCCCTCTCCTACGAGCAGTACTTC
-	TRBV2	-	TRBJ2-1	CASKTDNEQFF	TGTGCCAGCAAAACCGACAATGAGCAGTTCTTC
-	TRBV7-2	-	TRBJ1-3	CASSFPNSGNTIYF	TGTGCCAGCAGCTTCCCAAACTCTGGAAACACCATATATTTT
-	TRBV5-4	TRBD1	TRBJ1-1	CASSQGGTGVNTEAFF	TGTGCCAGCAGCCAAGGGGGAACAGGGGTGAACACTGAAGCTTTCTTT
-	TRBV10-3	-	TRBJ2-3	CAISERGVTDTQYF	TGTGCCATCAGTGAACGCGGAGTCACAGATACGCAGTATTTT
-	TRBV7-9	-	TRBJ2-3	CASSLRLGGTDTQYF	TGTGCCAGCAGCTTACGACTAGGGGGCACAGATACGCAGTATTTT
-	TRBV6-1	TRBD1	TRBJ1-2	CASRRTGGIVGYTF	TGTGCCAGCAGAAGGACAGGGGGCATTGTTGGCTACACCTTC
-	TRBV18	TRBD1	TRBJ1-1	CASSPSGTANTEAFF	TGTGCCAGCTCACCATCCGGGACAGCGAACACTGAAGCTTTCTTT
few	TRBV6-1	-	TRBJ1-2	CASSEGGVGYTF	TGTGCCAGCAGTGAAGGCGGGGTTGGCTACACCTTC
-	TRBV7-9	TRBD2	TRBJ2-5	CASSATTSGGTRLETQYF	TGTGCCAGCAGCGCCACAACTAGCGGGGGGACCCGTCTGGAGACCCAGTACTTC
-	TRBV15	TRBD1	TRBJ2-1	CATSRIQGIINEQFF	TGTGCCACCAGCAGAATACAGGGGATTATCAATGAGCAGTTCTTC
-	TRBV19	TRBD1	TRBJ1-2	CASSTPPDRGYGYTF	TGTGCCAGTAGTACCCCCCCGGACAGGGGGTATGGCTACACCTTC
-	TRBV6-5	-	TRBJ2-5	CASRPPTNQETQYF	TGTGCCAGCAGGCCACCGACAAATCAAGAGACCCAGTACTTC
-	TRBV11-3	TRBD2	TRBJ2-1	CASSSHTSERLSSYNEQFF	TGTGCCAGCAGCTCCCACACTAGCGAGAGGCTTAGCTCCTACAATGAGCAGTTCTTC
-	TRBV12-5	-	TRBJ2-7	CASGPGPPKGYEQYF	TGTGCTAGTGGACCGGGACCCCCCAAGGGTTACGAGCAGTACTTC
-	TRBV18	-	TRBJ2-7	CASSPSRSGDEQYF	TGTGCCAGCTCACCATCCCGGTCAGGGGACGAGCAGTACTTC
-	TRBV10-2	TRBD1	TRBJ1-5	CASSESGTGSYSNQPQHF	TGCGCCAGCAGTGAGTCGGGGACAGGGTCTTATAGCAATCAGCCCCAGCATTTT
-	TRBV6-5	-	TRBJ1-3	CASLATGLSGNTIYF	TGTGCCAGCCTTGCGACGGGGTTGTCTGGAAACACCATATATTTT
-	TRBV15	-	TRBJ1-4	CATSREQGIGNEKLFF	TGTGCCACCAGCAGAGAACAGGGTATCGGTAATGAAAAACTGTTTTTT
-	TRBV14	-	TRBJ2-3	CASSQGVTQYF	TGTGCCAGCAGCCAGGGGGTTACGCAGTATTTT
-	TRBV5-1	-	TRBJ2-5	CASSLMASDETQYF	TGCGCCAGCAGCTTGATGGCTAGCGATGAGACCCAGTACTTC
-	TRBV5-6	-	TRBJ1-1	CASSFRREAFF	TGTGCCAGCAGCTTTAGGAGGGAGGCTTTCTTT
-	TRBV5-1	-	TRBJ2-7	CASSLQAGNEQYF	TGCGCCAGCAGCTTACAGGCCGGGAACGAGCAGTACTTC
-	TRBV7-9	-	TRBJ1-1	CASSLRRQGTVTEAFF	TGTGCCAGCAGCTTAAGAAGGCAGGGGACGGTCACTGAAGCTTTCTTT
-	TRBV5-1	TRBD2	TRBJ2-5	CASSLALAGGAGETQYF	TGCGCCAGCAGCTTGGCCCTGGCGGGGGGGGCTGGAGAGACCCAGTACTTC
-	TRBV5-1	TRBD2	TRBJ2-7	CASRRTSGANYEQYF	TGCGCCAGCAGAAGGACTAGCGGGGCCAACTACGAGCAGTACTTC
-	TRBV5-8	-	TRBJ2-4	CASSGVGEYGTIQYF	TGTGCCAGCAGTGGGGTTGGGGAATACGGGACCATTCAGTACTTC
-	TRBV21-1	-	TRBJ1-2	CASSKEIGVGYGYTF	TGTGCCAGCAGCAAAGAGATTGGGGTGGGGTATGGCTACACCTTC
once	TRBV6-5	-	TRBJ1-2	CASSYSRVNYGYTF	TGTGCCAGCAGTTACTCTAGGGTAAACTATGGCTACACCTTC
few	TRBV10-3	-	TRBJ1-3	CAMTEGRNSGNTIYF	TGTGCCATGACGGAGGGACGAAATTCTGGAAACACCATATATTTT
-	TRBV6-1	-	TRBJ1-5	CASSLDQPQHF	TGTGCCAGCAGTTTAGATCAGCCCCAGCATTTT
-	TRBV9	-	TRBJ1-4	CASSQDPAIWEKLFF	TGTGCCAGCAGTCAAGACCCGGCCATATGGGAAAAACTGTTTTTT
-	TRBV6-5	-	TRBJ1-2	CASRPSGFGYTF	TGTGCCAGCAGACCCTCAGGGTTTGGCTACACCTTC
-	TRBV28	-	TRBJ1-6	CASSLFSRNSPLHF	TGTGCCAGCAGTTTATTTTCGAGGAATTCACCCCTCCACTTT